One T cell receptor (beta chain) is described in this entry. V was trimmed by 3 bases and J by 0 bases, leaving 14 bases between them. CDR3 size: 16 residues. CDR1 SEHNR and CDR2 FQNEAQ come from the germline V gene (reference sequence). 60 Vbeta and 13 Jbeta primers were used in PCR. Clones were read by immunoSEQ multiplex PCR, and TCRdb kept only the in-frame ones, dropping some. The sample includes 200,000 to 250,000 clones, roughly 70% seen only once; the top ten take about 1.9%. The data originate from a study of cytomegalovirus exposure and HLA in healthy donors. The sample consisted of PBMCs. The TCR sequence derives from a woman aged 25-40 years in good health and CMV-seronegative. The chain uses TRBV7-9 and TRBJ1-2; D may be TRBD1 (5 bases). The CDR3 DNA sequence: TGTGCCAGCAGCTTCTACCGGGACTCATCTAACTATGGCTACACCTTC. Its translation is CASSFYRDSSNYGYTF.